The sequence of this T cell receptor beta chain was determined in a study of cytomegalovirus exposure and HLA in healthy donors. Study overall: HLA-typed donors contributed some 83 million unique TCRs, which were held in an early data release.

Study-wide points: Reports indicated that the classifier achieved high specificity and sensitivity in diagnosing cytomegalovirus status.

CDR3 length: 12 residues. The germline V gene encodes CDR1 SGHVS and CDR2 FQNEAQ. Comments on this clone: The antigen remains unidentified.

The PCR made use of 60 Vbeta and 13 Jbeta primers. The table came from immunoSEQ multiplex PCR; TCRdb's copy has only in-frame clones and leaves some out. The sample data list 100,000 to 150,000 clones. What was sequenced was PBMCs. The receptor's source is a young man in good health and CMV-seronegative. The chain uses TRBV7-8 and TRBJ2-5; D remains unclear. Judging by the DNA end, TRBJ2-7 fits better; the J call may be wrong. CDR3 residues: CASIGLDYEQYF. CDR3 nucleotides: TGTGCCAGCATCGGTCTTGACTACGAGCAGTACTTC.